The next 25 T cell receptor beta chains were all read from a single sample in a study of Ad26.COV2.S vaccination and SARS-CoV-2 variants. Libraries were prepared by immunoSEQ multiplex PCR; TCRdb keeps only in-frame clonotypes and omits some of them. The table records roughly 680,000 clones, 70% to 90% of them present only once. Treatment of the sample: 15 to 20 received Ad26.COV2.S at low or high dose, single or two shots; roughly five received placebo; per-sample allocation not given. Samples analyzed were those drawn on day 63 after the first vaccine or placebo injection. The sequenced sample was peripheral blood, obtained in a trial of Ad26.COV2.S vaccine versus placebo. These receptors all come from a person aged 18-60 years who received the Ad26.COV2.S COVID-19 vaccine or a placebo.

The genes are TRBV20-1 and TRBJ1-1; perhaps TRBD1 as D (6 bases). The V gene's germline CDR1 is DFQATT and CDR2 SNEGSKA (reference sequence). The CDR3 sequence is 11 residues long. The CDR3 is CSSPGETEAFF. The DNA of the CDR3 is TGCAGCTCCCCAGGGGAAACTGAAGCTTTCTTT.

This rearrangement joins TRBV24-1 to TRBJ2-2, with D possibly being TRBD1 (5 bases). The germline gives CDR1 KGHDR, CDR2 SFDVKD. V lost 4 bases and J 1 base, leaving 6 bases between the germline ends. The CDR3 contains 14 residues. In DNA, the CDR3 is TGTGCCACCAGTGACAGGGTGAACACCGGGGAGCTGTTTTTT. The encoded protein is CATSDRVNTGELFF.

This rearrangement joins TRBV6-5 to TRBJ1-6, with D maybe TRBD1 (6 bases). Trimming shortened V by 8 bases and J by 7 bases, and 12 bases separated the two germline ends. CDR1 is MNHEY, CDR2 SVGAGI, per germline. The CDR3 contains 13 residues. The CDR3 protein is CASLGQPNSPLHF. The CDR3 coding sequence is TGTGCCAGCCTGGGACAACCAAATTCACCCCTCCACTTT.

This clone was observed once. For the CDR3, the DNA is TGTGCCAGCAGTTCTATGACACATGGCTACACCTTC. Residues: CASSSMTHGYTF. The J gene is TRBJ1-2, the V gene TRBV6-5; D gene unclear. Trimming took 4 bases from V and 6 from J, leaving 9 bases between them. CDR1 and CDR2 (germline): MNHEY, SVGAGI. The CDR3 runs 12 residues.

V and J are TRBV10-3 and TRBJ2-1; TRBD2 aligns across 9 bases. CDR1 is ENHRY and CDR2 is SYGVKD in the germline V gene. This CDR3 contains 12 residues. V was pared by 10 bases and J by 12 bases, with 10 bases of the junction left unmatched. CDR3 protein: CATQRGESAQFF. The CDR3 DNA follows: TGTGCCACCCAGCGGGGGGAAAGTGCGCAGTTCTTC.

V gene TRBV5-4 combines with J gene TRBJ2-7, with D perhaps assigned TRBD1 or TRBD2 (6 bases each). The CDR3 extends over 14 amino acids. Germline assignment: CDR1 SGHNT and CDR2 YYREEE (reference sequence). The germline V and J ends were trimmed by 3 bases and 4 bases, with 14 bases remaining between them. CDR3 loop: CASSSTEGGYEQYF. CDR3 DNA sequence: TGTGCCAGCAGCTCGACCGAGGGGGGATACGAGCAGTACTTC.

This clone was observed a few times. The rearrangement links TRBV27 to TRBJ2-7, with TRBD2 matching 11 bases. There are 15 residues in the CDR3. Trimming at V came to 5 bases and at J to 4 bases, leaving 7 bases not matched to a gene. Germline CDR1 MNHEY, CDR2 SMNVEV (reference sequence). CDR3 nucleotides: TGTGCCAGCAGTCACATAGCGGGAGGGTGGTACGAGCAGTACTTC. Amino acids: CASSHIAGGWYEQYF.

In the case of this clone: The junction and the germline gene differ at one end; a read error may be behind it. V is TRBV7-7 and J is TRBJ2-2; the match to TRBD2 covers 9 bases. There are 17 residues in the CDR3. CDR1 and CDR2 from the germline V gene are SSHAT and FNYEAQ (reference sequence). The CDR3 sequence: CASSRRAGGPSTGELFF. DNA for the CDR3: TGTGCTAGCAGCCGACGGGCGGGAGGGCCATCTACCGGGGAGCTGTTTTTT.

CDR3: CASSLWGQGLQETQYF. The CDR3 DNA reads TGTGCCAGCAGCTTATGGGGACAGGGCCTCCAAGAGACCCAGTACTTC. V is TRBV7-2 and J is TRBJ2-5; TRBD1 agrees at 9 bases. Germline V gene data show CDR1 as SGHTA and CDR2 as FQGNSA. The CDR3 length is 16 residues. J gave up 1 base and V 2 bases, and 5 bases lay outside the gene matches.

This chain's CDR3 is CASSRDRDSYEQYF. For the CDR3, the DNA is TGTGCCAGCAGCCGGGACAGGGACTCCTACGAGCAGTACTTC. The gene calls are TRBV7-2 and TRBJ2-7; TRBD1 matches 9 bases. Germline CDR1 reads SGHTA; CDR2 reads FQGNSA. The CDR3 sequence is 14 residues long. With V trimmed by 5 bases and J by 0 bases, 2 bases remained unmatched.

The CDR3 DNA reads as TGTGCCAGCAGCTTAGGGAAGAGGCAAGAGACCCAGTACTTC. Its translation: CASSLGKRQETQYF. This chain uses TRBV7-9 with TRBJ2-5; D remains unclear. Trimming left V 1 base short and J 2 bases short, with 8 bases between. The CDR3 sequence is 14 residues long. Germline CDR1 reads SEHNR; CDR2 reads FQNEAQ (reference sequence).

The chain has TRBV19 and TRBJ2-3; unclear D gene. This CDR3 contains 14 residues. CDR1 is LNHDA and CDR2 is SQIVND in the germline V gene (reference sequence). Trimming removed 0 bases at V and 2 bases at J, with 6 bases between. CDR3 sequence (DNA): TGTGCCAGTAGTATAGACCCCAACACAGATACGCAGTATTTT. It specifies CASSIDPNTDTQYF.

The chain combines TRBV10-3 with TRBJ2-3, with 8 bases that match TRBD2. CDR1 and CDR2 (germline): ENHRY, SYGVKD. Trimming removed 3 bases from V and 3 bases from J; junction bases left unmatched: 2. The CDR3 sequence is 14 residues long. The CDR3 protein is CAISEAGATDTQYF. CDR3 coding DNA: TGTGCCATCAGTGAAGCGGGGGCAACAGATACGCAGTATTTT.

This chain connects TRBV13 to TRBJ2-2, with 7 bases fitting TRBD2. This CDR3 is built from 13 residues. Germline CDR1 reads PRHDT; CDR2 reads FYEKMQ (reference sequence). Trimming cost V 8 bases and J 3 bases; bases outside gene matches: 3. The CDR3 DNA follows: TGTGCCAGCGTGCGGGAGTACACCGGGGAGCTGTTTTTT. Amino acids: CASVREYTGELFF.

The chain combines TRBV18 with TRBJ2-3; D may correspond to TRBD1 or TRBD2 (5 bases each). The CDR3 runs to 16 residues. Germline V lookup: CDR1 KGHSH, CDR2 LQKENI. V gave up 5 bases and J gave up 1 base, with 16 bases separating them. CDR3 in amino acids: CASSFPGKRGTDTQYF. The CDR3 nucleotides read TGTGCCAGCTCATTCCCAGGGAAGAGGGGCACAGATACGCAGTATTTT.

V is TRBV29-1 and J is TRBJ2-1, with 9 bases identical to TRBD2. CDR1 is SQVTM, CDR2 ANQGSEA, per germline. V shed 2 bases and J 7 bases; nucleotides not matched to a gene: 24. CDR3 length equals 20 residues. The CDR3 sequence: CSVESRYGGTGTSNFNEQFF. The CDR3 bases are TGCAGCGTTGAATCCCGATATGGGGGGACCGGGACTAGCAATTTTAATGAGCAGTTCTTC.

This chain connects TRBV21-1 to TRBJ1-1; the D segment call TRBD1 is taken from the table without a DNA check. TRBV21-1 is reported as a pseudogene. This CDR3 comprises 13 residues. The CDR3 sequence: CASSVPGNTEAFF. Here the CDR3 DNA reads TGTGCCAGCAGCGTCCCAGGAAACACTGAAGCTTTCTTT.

The chain recombines TRBV9 with TRBJ1-4; no clear D gene. The CDR3 loop spans 12 amino acids. The germline V and J ends were trimmed by 4 bases and 8 bases, with 9 bases remaining between them. CDR1 SGDLS and CDR2 YYNGEE come from the germline V gene. CDR3 sequence reads: CASSLTDEKLFF. The CDR3 region has the DNA TGTGCCAGCAGCCTCACCGACGAAAAACTGTTTTTT.

The V call is TRBV7-8, the J call TRBJ2-3; tentatively, D is TRBD1 (5 bases). Germline lookup yields CDR1 SGHVS and CDR2 FQNEAQ. Trimming removed 7 bases from V and 5 bases from J, with 13 bases in between. CDR3 size: 13 residues. CDR3 DNA: TGTGCCAGCAACGGACATCCGCTAGATACGCAGTATTTT. It translates to CASNGHPLDTQYF.

This chain connects TRBV7-2 to TRBJ2-2; perhaps TRBD2 as D (7 bases). The CDR3 is made up of 15 amino acids. CDR1 SGHTA and CDR2 FQGNSA come from the germline V gene. The V end was cut by 1 base, the J end by 5 bases, with 11 bases between. The CDR3 nucleotides read TGTGCCAGCAGCTTAGGAGGGGGGGCAACCGGGGAGCTGTTTTTT. As protein: CASSLGGGATGELFF.

The chain uses TRBV9 and TRBJ2-7, with D unclear. The CDR3 contains 13 residues. The V end lost 4 bases, the J end lost 3 bases, and 11 bases lay between the germline ends. The germline CDR1 and CDR2 sequences are SGDLS and YYNGEE. The CDR3 DNA follows: TGTGCCAGCAGCAATACAGAAAACTACGAGCAGTACTTC. This codes for CASSNTENYEQYF.

This sequence joins TRBV27 and TRBJ1-2; 8 bases line up with TRBD1. The germline V gene has CDR1 MNHEY and CDR2 SMNVEV (reference sequence). The CDR3 runs to 16 residues. J gave up 4 bases and V 4 bases, and 11 bases lay outside the gene matches. CDR3 bases: TGTGCCAGCAGTTCCTGGGGCAGGGGGCTCGGCTATGGCTACACCTTC. Translating gives CASSSWGRGLGYGYTF.

The rearrangement uses TRBV5-1 and TRBJ2-5; a possible D gene is TRBD1 (6 bases). Trimming left V 1 base short and J 4 bases short, with 14 bases between. The CDR3 is 15 residues long. The germline V gene has CDR1 SGHRS and CDR2 YFSETQ. CDR3 loop: CASSLTGTEGETQYF. Here the CDR3 DNA reads TGCGCCAGCAGCTTGACAGGGACGGAAGGAGAGACCCAGTACTTC.

The gene calls are TRBV9 and TRBJ1-2; D unclear. This CDR3 has 15 amino acids. Germline V CDR1 and CDR2: SGDLS, YYNGEE. The V gene lost 0 bases and the J gene lost 7 bases, with 16 bases spanning the gap. CDR3 coding DNA: TGTGCCAGCAGCGTAGTGTCCAAAGGCTTCCGTGGCTACACCTTC. It codes for CASSVVSKGFRGYTF.

This chain joins TRBV5-1 and TRBJ1-2, with no clear D. Germline V lookup: CDR1 SGHRS, CDR2 YFSETQ. V was trimmed by 2 bases and J by 0 bases, leaving 11 bases between them. There are 15 residues in the CDR3. CDR3 coding DNA: TGCGCCAGCAGCTTAGGAGGGTCGACTAACTATGGCTACACCTTC. This gives the protein CASSLGGSTNYGYTF.